This T cell receptor (beta chain) is drawn from a study of CD8 T cells in Susac syndrome. Random hexamers were used to reverse transcribe an amount of about 0.45 to 1 ug RNA. TCRdb fed the immunoSEQ multiplex PCR reads into MiXCR, producing one record per CDR3 protein. The table lists over 95,000 distinct CDR3 sequences, 85% to 95% of them singletons. This clonotype was recorded once. One junction end does not reproduce the germline sequence, and a read error may be involved. Germline CDR1 is SQVTM and CDR2 is ANQGSEA. CDR3 length: 11 amino acids. The source of this sequence is a human donor in good health. Sequences were obtained from CD8+ T cells from PBMCs. The V and J genes are TRBV29-1 and TRBJ2-1, with D possibly TRBD2 on 6 matching bases. CDR3 sequence: CSVEEVAGEVF. CDR3 in DNA: TGCAGCGTTGAAGAGGTAGCCGGGGAGGTCTTC.